A selection of T cell receptor beta chains follows, all from one sample in a study of blood T cell repertoires in COVID-19. Assay used: immunoSEQ multiplex PCR; TCRdb lists only in-frame clones, some missing. Of 150,000 or so clones detected, 85% to 95% appear once; the ten largest clones hold approximately 0.5%. The sample comprised peripheral blood. These receptors were collected from a man aged 45-65 years with acute or convalescent COVID-19. CDR3s include the opening cysteine and the closing phenylalanine or tryptophan. A D gene is named only where the DNA matches it firmly. The size of a clone is reported for some rows only, either as once, few or many, or as a class for expanded clones.

d_gene,len,j_gene,v_gene,abundance,CDR3aa,CDR3nt
TRBD2,14,TRBJ2-5,TRBV5-1,once,CASSLTSGQETQYF,TGCGCCAGCAGCTTGACTAGCGGACAAGAGACCCAGTACTTC
TRBD1,15,TRBJ1-1,TRBV14,-,CASSWRGQGVTEAFF,TGTGCCAGCAGCTGGAGGGGTCAGGGGGTCACTGAAGCTTTCTTT
-,14,TRBJ1-3,TRBV29-1,-,CSVRTGGYGNTIYF,TGCAGCGTGAGGACGGGGGGATATGGAAACACCATATATTTT
-,15,TRBJ2-1,TRBV7-9,-,CASSLKQGSYNEQFF,TGTGCCAGCAGCTTAAAGCAGGGTTCCTACAATGAGCAGTTCTTC
-,15,TRBJ2-7,TRBV6-1,-,CASSESRPDTYEQYF,TGTGCCAGCAGTGAATCAAGGCCTGACACCTACGAGCAGTACTTC
-,15,TRBJ1-1,TRBV5-6,few,CASSPGFQARTEAFF,TGTGCCAGCAGCCCCGGCTTTCAGGCGCGTACTGAAGCTTTCTTT
TRBD2,15,TRBJ2-3,TRBV7-8,-,CASSSRRLATDTQYF,TGTGCCAGCAGCTCCCGGCGACTAGCGACAGATACGCAGTATTTT
TRBD1,15,TRBJ1-5,TRBV24-1,many,CATSGGGESNQPQHF,TGTGCCACCAGTGGAGGGGGCGAGAGCAATCAGCCCCAGCATTTT
-,15,TRBJ2-2,TRBV9,-,CASSANLAGTGELFF,TGTGCCAGCAGCGCCAACCTCGCAGGTACCGGGGAGCTGTTTTTT
TRBD1,15,TRBJ1-3,TRBV5-8,-,CASNPTGVARNTIYF,TGTGCCAGCAACCCGACAGGGGTGGCCAGAAACACCATATATTTT
-,14,TRBJ1-1,TRBV10-3,-,CAISAGQRGTEAFF,TGTGCCATCAGTGCCGGACAGCGAGGGACTGAAGCTTTCTTT
TRBD1,13,TRBJ1-2,TRBV27,-,CASRQGTGYGYTF,TGTGCCAGCAGGCAGGGGACAGGGTATGGCTACACCTTC
TRBD1,16,TRBJ1-1,TRBV27,once,CASSLSGGGGGTEAFF,TGTGCCAGCAGTTTATCAGGGGGCGGTGGGGGCACTGAAGCTTTCTTT
-,13,TRBJ2-1,TRBV2,-,CASSELVINEQFF,TGTGCCAGCTCCGAACTGGTCATCAATGAGCAGTTCTTC
-,15,TRBJ2-7,TRBV28,-,CASTTGAGRSYEQYF,TGTGCCAGCACCACAGGTGCAGGGCGCTCCTACGAGCAGTACTTC
-,15,TRBJ1-1,TRBV15,-,CATSREKGQNTEAFF,TGTGCCACCAGCAGAGAAAAGGGGCAAAACACTGAAGCTTTCTTT
TRBD1,16,TRBJ1-2,TRBV9,-,CASSTGTGVGYYGYTF,TGTGCCAGCAGTACCGGGACAGGGGTCGGGTACTATGGCTACACCTTC
-,17,TRBJ2-1,TRBV5-6,-,CASSLAPQGISGNEQFF,TGTGCCAGCAGCTTGGCCCCCCAGGGGATATCTGGGAATGAGCAGTTCTTC
-,13,TRBJ1-4,TRBV7-2,-,CASSSQGGEKLFF,TGTGCCAGCAGCTCACAGGGAGGGGAAAAACTGTTTTTT
-,14,TRBJ1-2,TRBV13,-,CASSLGPGNYGYTF,TGTGCCAGCAGCTTAGGCCCAGGGAACTATGGCTACACCTTC
-,17,TRBJ2-1,TRBV7-9,-,CASSSSIAHSSYNEQFF,TGTGCCAGCAGCTCATCCATAGCGCACAGCTCCTACAATGAGCAGTTCTTC
-,14,TRBJ1-6,TRBV30,-,CAWKGQTNNSPLHF,TGTGCCTGGAAGGGGCAAACTAATAATTCACCCCTCCACTTT
-,14,TRBJ1-4,TRBV14,-,CASSQETFGEKLFF,TGTGCCAGCAGCCAAGAAACATTTGGTGAAAAACTGTTTTTT
TRBD1,14,TRBJ2-1,TRBV9,-,CASSEWTGHNEQFF,TGTGCCAGCAGCGAGTGGACAGGACACAATGAGCAGTTCTTC
TRBD1,16,TRBJ1-5,TRBV30,-,CAWSRGTALSNQPQHF,TGTGCCTGGAGTCGCGGGACAGCACTTAGCAATCAGCCCCAGCATTTT
TRBD1,17,TRBJ1-5,TRBV18,-,CASSPQQGAVGNQPQHF,TGTGCCAGCTCACCCCAACAGGGGGCGGTTGGCAATCAGCCCCAGCATTTT
-,16,TRBJ2-6,TRBV19,-,CASSPRLSSGANVLTF,TGTGCCAGTAGTCCTAGACTGAGCTCTGGGGCCAACGTCCTGACTTTC
TRBD1,15,TRBJ2-2,TRBV6-5,-,CASSYWSGGTGELFF,TGTGCCAGCAGTTATTGGTCAGGGGGCACCGGGGAGCTGTTTTTT
-,13,TRBJ1-4,TRBV28,once,CAGTQAGNEKLFF,TGTGCCGGAACACAGGCCGGTAATGAAAAACTGTTTTTT
-,15,TRBJ1-2,TRBV28,-,CASSPAGSGNYGYTF,TGTGCCAGCAGCCCCGCCGGGAGCGGGAACTATGGCTACACCTTC
-,14,TRBJ1-5,TRBV5-1,-,CASSWGPSNQPQHF,TGCGCCAGCAGCTGGGGCCCAAGCAATCAGCCCCAGCATTTT
TRBD1,12,TRBJ1-2,TRBV3-1/TRBV3-2,-,CASRTTGEGYTF,TGTGCCAGCCGGACGACAGGGGAGGGCTACACCTTC
-,15,TRBJ2-6,TRBV27,-,CASSLSYPGANVLTF,TGTGCCAGCAGTTTATCGTATCCTGGGGCCAACGTCCTGACTTTC
TRBD1,14,TRBJ1-2,TRBV28,once,CASSVGQGMYGYTF,TGTGCCAGCAGTGTGGGACAGGGAATGTATGGCTACACCTTC
TRBD1,16,TRBJ1-5,TRBV7-2,-,CASSFRTGVTNQPQHF,TGTGCCAGCAGCTTTAGGACAGGGGTTACCAATCAGCCCCAGCATTTT
-,16,TRBJ2-1,TRBV4-1,-,CASSQTGYESYNEQFF,TGCGCCAGCAGCCAAACAGGGTACGAATCCTACAATGAGCAGTTCTTC
TRBD1,14,TRBJ1-3,TRBV6-5,-,CASSQDRGGNTIYF,TGTGCCAGCAGTCAGGACAGGGGGGGAAACACCATATATTTT
TRBD1,17,TRBJ2-2,TRBV7-7,-,CASSPRTGGRGTGELFF,TGTGCTAGCAGCCCACGGACAGGGGGCCGAGGCACCGGGGAGCTGTTTTTT
TRBD1,19,TRBJ1-4,TRBV19,-,CASSIAGTGFKRTNEKLFF,TGTGCCAGTAGTATAGCCGGGACAGGGTTTAAGCGGACTAATGAAAAACTGTTTTTT
TRBD1,13,TRBJ2-7,TRBV30,-,CAWETGDGYEQYF,TGTGCCTGGGAGACAGGGGATGGCTACGAGCAGTACTTC
TRBD1,14,TRBJ1-1,TRBV6-6,-,CASRHRGMNTEAFF,TGTGCCAGCAGACACAGGGGTATGAACACTGAAGCTTTCTTT
TRBD2,14,TRBJ2-1,TRBV7-3,once,CASSLRLAGGEQFF,TGTGCCAGCAGCTTACGTCTAGCGGGAGGTGAGCAGTTCTTC
-,14,TRBJ2-2,TRBV20-1,-,CSASPGRNTGELFF,TGCAGTGCTAGTCCCGGTAGGAACACCGGGGAGCTGTTTTTT
-,13,TRBJ1-5,TRBV18,once,CASSRDTNQPQHF,TGTGCCAGCTCCAGGGATACTAATCAGCCCCAGCATTTT